This TCR beta chain stems from a study of T cell changes during pregnancy in multiple sclerosis. Germline CDR1 ENHRY, CDR2 SYGVKD. This CDR3 comprises 16 residues. Losses at the gene ends were 9 bases for V and 0 bases for J; bases not matched to a gene: 7. Generated by immunoSEQ multiplex PCR, the TCRdb table keeps only in-frame clones and is missing some. The table records nearly 50,000 clones, about 93% of them present only once. This specimen was CD4+ T cells from peripheral blood mononuclear cells, taken in the first trimester of pregnancy. The rearrangement uses TRBV10-3 and TRBJ2-6, with 8 bases fitting TRBD1. The origin of this receptor is a female donor with multiple sclerosis, enrolled in a pregnancy study. CDR3: CAIPGQASSGANVLTF. In nucleotides, the CDR3 is TGTGCCATACCGGGACAGGCCTCCTCTGGGGCCAACGTCCTGACTTTC.